This TCR beta chain was sequenced in a study of blood T cell repertoires in COVID-19. Across the study: The cDNA or gDNA used as material had been derived from T cells, B-cell-depleted T cells, or PBMCs.

Per the original data handling: By means of reference gene primer amplification, nucleated cell counts were estimated. The repertoire was sequenced with immunoSEQ multiplex PCR; TCRdb's copy has only in-frame clones and lacks some. V, J and clone size derive from that table, while D and trimming were established from the DNA sequence. Here the sample spans some 100,000 clones, about 82% being singletons. Trimming at V came to 4 bases and at J to 0 bases, leaving 4 bases not matched to a gene. The CDR3 totals 17 residues. Germline CDR1 reads MGHRA; CDR2 reads YSYEKL. The TCR sequence derives from a man in his fifties or sixties with active or convalescent COVID-19. The sample comprised peripheral blood. The chain recombines TRBV4-1 with TRBJ2-1; 12 nucleotides agree with TRBD2. CDR3 nucleotides: TGCGCCAGCAGCCCGTCGACTAGCGGGAGCTCCTACAATGAGCAGTTCTTC. Translating it yields CASSPSTSGSSYNEQFF.